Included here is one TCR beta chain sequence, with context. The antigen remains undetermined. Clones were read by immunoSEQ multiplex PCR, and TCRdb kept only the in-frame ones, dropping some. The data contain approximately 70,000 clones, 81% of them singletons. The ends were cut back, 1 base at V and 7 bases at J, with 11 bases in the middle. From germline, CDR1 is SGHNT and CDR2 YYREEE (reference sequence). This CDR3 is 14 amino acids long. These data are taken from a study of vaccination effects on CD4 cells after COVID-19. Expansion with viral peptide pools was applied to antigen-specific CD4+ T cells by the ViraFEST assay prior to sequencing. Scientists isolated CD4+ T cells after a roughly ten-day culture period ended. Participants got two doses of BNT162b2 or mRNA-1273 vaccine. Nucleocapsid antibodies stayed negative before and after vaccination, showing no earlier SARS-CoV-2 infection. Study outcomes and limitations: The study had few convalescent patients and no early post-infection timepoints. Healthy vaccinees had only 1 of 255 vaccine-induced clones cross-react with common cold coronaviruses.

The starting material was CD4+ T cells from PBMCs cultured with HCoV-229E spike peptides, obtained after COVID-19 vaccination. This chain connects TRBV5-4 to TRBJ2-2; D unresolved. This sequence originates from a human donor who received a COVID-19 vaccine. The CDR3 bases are TGTGCCAGCAGCTTGAATCCAAAAGACGGGGAGCTGTTTTTT. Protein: CASSLNPKDGELFF.